Listed below are T cell receptor beta chains from one sample, sequenced in a study of response to subunit inactivated influenza vaccine. One entry per CDR3 protein, called by TCRdb with MiXCR from the RT-PCR reads. Of roughly 670,000 distinct CDR3 sequences in the sample, approximately 15% were seen once. The starting material was PBMCs from blood, obtained 14 to 15 days before vaccination. These TCRs come from a man aged 50-60 years who received an inactivated influenza vaccine. The CDR3 runs from the conserved cysteine through the conserved F or W. The D gene is left open where the match is weak. Where a row states a size, it is once, few, many or the class of an expanded clone; other rows omit it.

NA,TRBV20-1,TRBJ2-3,NA,CSLPGSSDTQYF,TGCAGTCTCCCGGGGAGCTCAGATACGCAGTATTTT
TRBD2,TRBV5-1,TRBJ2-1,many,CASSFSGGVNNEQFF,TGCGCCAGCAGCTTTAGCGGGGGGGTGAACAATGAGCAGTTCTTC
NA,TRBV20-1,TRBJ2-3,NA,CSATQSGPTDTQYF,TGCAGTGCTACCCAGTCCGGGCCCACAGATACGCAGTATTTT
TRBD1,TRBV5-1,TRBJ2-7,NA,CASSLQGADTEQYF,TGCGCCAGCAGCTTACAGGGGGCGGATACTGAGCAGTACTTC
TRBD2,TRBV7-9,TRBJ2-3,NA,CASSLLPTTTSGDTQYF,TGTGCCAGCAGCTTATTACCTACTACTACTAGCGGGGATACGCAGTATTTT
TRBD1,TRBV28,TRBJ2-2,NA,CASFRPGGVLYTGELFF,TGTGCCAGCTTCCGACCAGGGGGCGTTTTGTACACCGGGGAGCTGTTTTTT
TRBD2,TRBV13,TRBJ2-3,NA,CASSRRTSGSADTQYF,TGTGCCAGCAGCCGTCGGACTAGCGGGAGTGCAGATACGCAGTATTTT
TRBD1,TRBV13,TRBJ2-7,few,CASSLMSRDRGREQYF,TGTGCCAGCAGCTTGATGAGCCGGGACAGGGGTCGCGAGCAGTACTTC
NA,TRBV3-1,TRBJ2-1,NA,CASTGDTYNEQFF,TGTGCCAGCACAGGGGACACGTACAATGAGCAGTTCTTC
NA,TRBV6-2/TRBV6-3,TRBJ1-1,NA,CASSYSKDRTNTEAFF,TGTGCCAGCAGTTACTCGAAAGACAGGACGAACACTGAAGCTTTCTTT
NA,TRBV7-2,TRBJ1-3,few,CASSLAMGSGNTIYF,TGTGCCAGCAGCTTAGCGATGGGCTCTGGAAACACCATATATTTT
TRBD2,TRBV7-2,TRBJ2-7,few,CASSLRLAGGSEQYF,TGTGCCAGCAGCTTGAGACTAGCGGGAGGGAGCGAGCAGTACTTC
NA,TRBV5-1,TRBJ2-5,NA,CARSRRGTETQYF,TGCGCCAGATCTCGACGGGGTACGGAGACCCAGTACTTC
NA,TRBV6-1,TRBJ1-5,NA,CASSEGTVSNQPQHF,TGTGCCAGCAGTGAAGGGACAGTTAGCAATCAGCCCCAGCATTTT
NA,TRBV6-1,TRBJ1-2,NA,CASSPSLHSINYGYTF,TGTGCCAGCAGTCCTTCTCTCCATTCCATAAACTATGGCTACACCTTC
TRBD2,TRBV7-6,TRBJ2-5,NA,CASSVTSGSLQETQYF,TGTGCCAGCAGCGTAACTAGCGGGAGTCTTCAAGAGACCCAGTACTTC
NA,TRBV6-2/TRBV6-3,TRBJ2-3,few,CASSYGQGILTDTQYF,TGTGCCAGCAGTTACGGGCAGGGGATACTCACAGATACGCAGTATTTT
NA,TRBV5-1,TRBJ2-7,NA,CASSLRVPVDEQYF,TGCGCCAGCAGCTTGCGGGTACCAGTCGACGAGCAGTACTTC
NA,TRBV5-1,TRBJ2-1,many,CASSLEQAEQFF,TGCGCCAGCAGCTTGGAACAGGCTGAGCAGTTCTTC
NA,TRBV12-5,TRBJ2-1,NA,CARMGALEEQFF,TGTGCTCGGATGGGAGCCCTCGAAGAGCAGTTCTTC
NA,TRBV6-6,TRBJ2-3,NA,CASSYLEGDTQYF,TGTGCCAGCAGTTACCTAGAGGGAGATACGCAGTATTTT
NA,TRBV5-1,TRBJ2-1,few,CASSSRTGRSYNEQFF,TGCGCCAGCAGCTCCCGGACGGGGAGATCCTACAATGAGCAGTTCTTC
NA,TRBV20-1,TRBJ1-6,few,CSASPPRENSPLHF,TGCAGTGCCTCCCCCCCCAGAGAGAATTCACCCCTCCACTTT
TRBD2,TRBV12-5,TRBJ2-1,few,CASGLVSGRAHEQFF,TGTGCTAGTGGTTTGGTTAGCGGGAGGGCCCATGAGCAGTTCTTC
NA,TRBV20-1,TRBJ2-7,NA,CSARDRERGLYEQYF,TGCAGTGCTAGAGACAGGGAACGGGGGTTATACGAGCAGTACTTC
NA,TRBV7-6,TRBJ1-6,few,CASSEEYAGDGSPLHF,TGTGCCAGCAGCGAGGAGTACGCTGGGGATGGTTCACCCCTCCACTTT
NA,TRBV27,TRBJ2-3,NA,CASSFTRASTDTQYF,TGTGCCAGCAGTTTTACCCGCGCGAGCACAGATACGCAGTATTTT
NA,TRBV3-1,TRBJ1-6,NA,CASSQRRDSPLHF,TGTGCCAGCAGCCAGCGGAGGGATTCACCCCTCCACTTT
NA,TRBV20-1,TRBJ2-1,NA,CSANRAYNEQFF,TGCAGTGCTAATCGGGCCTACAATGAGCAGTTCTTC
TRBD2,TRBV3-1,TRBJ2-5,many,CASSFGAGGPETQYF,TGTGCCAGCAGCTTCGGAGCGGGAGGGCCGGAGACCCAGTACTTC
NA,TRBV7-2,TRBJ2-4,few,CASSPRTEGQNIQYF,TGTGCCAGCAGCCCAAGAACGGAAGGCCAAAACATTCAGTACTTC
NA,TRBV13,TRBJ2-1,NA,CASSMGTRYNEQFF,TGTGCCAGCAGCATGGGAACGCGGTACAATGAGCAGTTCTTC
NA,TRBV9,TRBJ2-7,few,CASSPLEAWPEQYF,TGTGCCAGCAGCCCCCTTGAGGCGTGGCCCGAGCAGTACTTC
NA,TRBV28,TRBJ2-1,few,CASNPGQGVSGRVNEQFF,TGTGCCAGCAATCCGGGACAGGGGGTTAGCGGGAGGGTAAATGAGCAGTTCTTC
NA,TRBV24-1,TRBJ2-2,many,CATSDVGSTGELFF,TGTGCCACCAGTGACGTGGGAAGCACCGGGGAGCTGTTTTTT
TRBD1,TRBV12-3/TRBV12-4,TRBJ1-1,many,CASSRGQGGAEAFF,TGTGCCAGCAGCAGGGGACAGGGGGGGGCTGAAGCTTTCTTT
NA,TRBV10-3,TRBJ1-1,few,CAISEGIGNTEAFF,TGTGCCATCAGTGAAGGGATCGGGAACACTGAAGCTTTCTTT
NA,TRBV5-1,TRBJ1-2,NA,CASSSDSPLYGYTF,TGCGCCAGCAGCTCGGACAGTCCCCTCTATGGCTACACCTTC
NA,TRBV7-9,TRBJ2-1,few,CASSPVGNSYNEQFF,TGTGCCAGCAGCCCTGTCGGCAACTCCTACAATGAGCAGTTCTTC
TRBD2,TRBV7-8,TRBJ2-1,few,CASSLLRTSGNNEQFF,TGTGCCAGCAGCTTATTGAGGACTAGCGGAAACAATGAGCAGTTCTTC
TRBD1,TRBV19,TRBJ1-2,NA,CASCLRQGLWGYTF,TGTGCCAGTTGTCTCCGACAGGGATTGTGGGGCTACACCTTC
NA,TRBV7-2,TRBJ1-2,many,CASSLVYGPSGGGYTF,TGTGCCAGCAGCTTAGTTTATGGGCCGTCGGGAGGGGGCTACACCTTC
TRBD1,TRBV4-1,TRBJ2-5,NA,CASSQDSGTGGTQYF,TGCGCCAGCAGCCAAGATTCCGGGACAGGGGGTACCCAGTACTTC
NA,TRBV12-3/TRBV12-4,TRBJ2-3,NA,CASSSRGADPDTQYF,TGTGCCAGCAGCTCACGGGGGGCCGACCCAGATACGCAGTATTTT
NA,TRBV20-1,TRBJ2-3,NA,CSASLSSTDTQYF,TGCAGTGCTAGCCTCTCTAGCACAGATACGCAGTATTTT
NA,TRBV7-9,TRBJ1-1,few,CASSLDADMNTEAFF,TGTGCCAGCAGCTTAGATGCGGATATGAACACTGAAGCTTTCTTT
NA,TRBV20-1,TRBJ2-5,NA,CSARDPRTGLQETQYF,TGCAGTGCTAGAGATCCCCGTACAGGGCTTCAAGAGACCCAGTACTTC
TRBD2,TRBV27,TRBJ2-5,NA,CASSPTPGLVKETQYF,TGTGCCAGCAGTCCCACCCCGGGACTAGTCAAGGAGACCCAGTACTTC
NA,TRBV10-3,TRBJ2-2,many,CAIRVTGELFF,TGTGCCATTAGGGTCACCGGGGAGCTGTTTTTT